The 2 T cell receptor beta chains in this list originate from one sample, sequenced in a study of blood T cell repertoires in COVID-19. TCRdb's copy holds only in-frame clones and misses some; the assay was immunoSEQ multiplex PCR. The top ten clones hold roughly 9.7% of a sample with 50,000 or so clones, more than 85% of them seen once. Sample: peripheral blood. These TCRs come from a woman of 80 years or more with acute or convalescent COVID-19.

V gene TRBV4-1 combines with J gene TRBJ1-5, with D unclear. Germline V gene sequence: CDR1 MGHRA, CDR2 YSYEKL. This CDR3 is 13 amino acids long. V lost 1 base and J lost 8, with 9 bases in between. This CDR3 reads CASSQGALEPQHF. CDR3 bases: TGCGCCAGCAGCCAAGGGGCCCTCGAGCCCCAGCATTTT.

J is TRBJ1-2 and V is TRBV27, with 7 bases fitting TRBD1. Germline-derived CDR1 and CDR2 are MNHEY and SMNVEV (reference sequence). Trimming at V came to 6 bases and at J to 2 bases, leaving 6 bases not matched to a gene. The CDR3 is 14 residues long. Written as DNA, the CDR3 is TGTGCCAGCAGCAGACAGGGCCAGAACTATGGCTACACCTTC. The encoded protein is CASSRQGQNYGYTF.